The clone carrying this T cell receptor beta chain was recorded a few times. What it binds is unknown. Oncomine TCR Beta short-read sequencing was applied to DNA from cultured CD4+ T cells. It was from cultured CD4+ T cells that genomic DNA was extracted. TCRdb fed the PCR reads into MiXCR, producing one record per CDR3 protein. The table records roughly 9,800 distinct CDR3 sequences, roughly 34% of them present only once. V dropped 3 bases and J dropped 4; count of bases not matched to a gene: 11. The CDR3 has 16 residues. Germline CDR1 and CDR2: SGHTA and FQGNSA. This sample stems from a study of vaccination and CD4 T cells after COVID-19. Indicated treatment: roughly ten-day PBMC culture with coronavirus spike peptide pools or control peptides (ViraFEST assay). Investigators obtained the unexposed donor's CD4+ T cells before the COVID-19 pandemic (2011-2018). Expansion of antigen-specific T cells with peptide pools by ViraFEST preceded sequencing of TCRs.

The rearrangement joins TRBV7-2 to TRBJ1-1; 7 positions agree with TRBD1. The specimen sequenced was CD4+ T cells from blood, cultured in vitro. The origin of this receptor is a human donor in good health. CDR3 amino acids: CASSFPSRGGSTEAFF. For the CDR3, the DNA is TGTGCCAGCAGCTTTCCGTCCAGGGGGGGGAGCACTGAAGCTTTCTTT. Full variable domain (outside the CDR3, taken from reference TRBV7-2 and TRBJ1-1): GAGVSQSPSNKVTEKGKDVELRCDPISGHTALYWYRQSLGQGLEFLIYFQGNSAPDKSGLPSDRFSAERTGGSVSTLTIQRTQQEDSAVYLCASSFPSRGGSTEAFFGQGTRLTVV.